The clone carrying this T cell receptor beta chain was observed a handful of times. TCRdb fed the RT-PCR reads into MiXCR, producing one record per CDR3 protein. The top ten clones hold just over 3.5% of a sample with 650,000 to 800,000 distinct CDR3 sequences, 14% of them seen once. The sequenced material came from memory CD4+ T cells from blood. The receptor was isolated from a female donor in good health, serving as a healthy control.

As DNA, the CDR3 is TGCGCCAGCAGCCAAGGCGGCGGGCGCATTAATGAGCAGTTCTTC. It encodes CASSQGGGRINEQFF. This chain connects TRBV4-1 to TRBJ2-1, with a weak D call TRBD2 (5 bases). Looked up from germline, CDR1 is MGHRA and CDR2 is YSYEKL. V shed 1 base and J shed 7 bases, with 14 bases lying between them. CDR3 size: 15 residues.